This note documents a single T cell receptor beta chain sequence. TCRdb re-derived calls from the reads in MiXCR, one entry per CDR3 protein. The sample contains about 260,000 distinct CDR3 sequences, 8% to 9.5% of which appear only once. CDR3 length: 16 residues. Germline CDR1 and CDR2: DFQATT and SNEGSKA (reference sequence). V trimming: 2 bases; J trimming: 3 bases; junction bases outside the gene matches: 8. This entry belongs to a study of T cell repertoires in cytomegalovirus infection. Study-wide context: The public TCR beta signatures pointed to both CMV infection and matching HLA type.

This receptor was obtained from a human donor in good health (CMV status not recorded). Some clones in this sample may be carry-over from other donors' samples. The gene calls are TRBV20-1 and TRBJ1-5; TRBD1 matches at 9 bases. The sequencing input was PBMCs. CDR3 DNA: TGCAGTGCTAGACGTACCGGGACAGGGATCAATCAGCCCCAGCATTTT. Protein: CSARRTGTGINQPQHF.